This T cell receptor beta chain was identified during a study of T cell repertoires in cytomegalovirus infection. In the study overall: Indications of both CMV infection and matching HLA type were provided by public TCR beta signatures. Study-wide points: Dominating the ex vivo response were HLA-C-restricted CMV-specific TCR beta clonotypes.

As concerns this clonotype: Its antigen is not known.

TCRdb recomputed calls from the reads with MiXCR, one row per CDR3 protein. This sample yields 150,000 to 200,000 distinct CDR3 sequences, of which roughly 27% are seen a single time; around 29% belongs to the top ten. The material sequenced was PBMCs. This receptor was obtained from a human donor in good health (CMV status not recorded). Some clones in this sample may be carry-over from other donors' samples.

The CDR3 loop is CASSLGGGEGTEAFF. The CDR3 coding sequence is TGTGCCAGCAGCTTAGGAGGGGGTGAGGGCACTGAAGCTTTCTTT. The chain combines TRBV11-3 with TRBJ1-1; D possibly corresponds to TRBD1 (6 bases). Germline V gene data show CDR1 as SGHNT and CDR2 as YENEEA. CDR3 length equals 15 residues. V gave up 1 base and J gave up 4 bases, with 13 bases separating them.